The 31 T cell receptor beta chains below were found in one sample sequenced in a study of blood T cells in healthy people across ages. Using a J-beta primer mix together with a sample-barcoded 5' primer, a second PCR was run for about 7 to 12 cycles. TCRdb analysed the 5' RACE reads with MiXCR anew, one entry per CDR3 protein. Of 850,000 to 1,000,000 distinct CDR3 sequences in the sample, roughly 48% were seen once. Sequenced sample: blood. These TCRs come from a man under 40 in good health.

This clonotype was observed a handful of times. V usage is TRBV5-5 and J usage is TRBJ2-2; no clear D gene. The germline V gene encodes CDR1 SGHKS and CDR2 YYEKEE (reference sequence). This CDR3 comprises 14 residues. The V and J ends lost 2 bases and 5 bases respectively, with 10 bases between them. CDR3 loop: CASSFQASTGELFF. Here the CDR3 DNA reads TGTGCCAGCAGCTTTCAGGCCTCAACCGGGGAGCTGTTTTTT.

This clonotype was detected a few times. The J gene is TRBJ2-5, the V gene TRBV28; 12 bases align to TRBD1. Germline CDR1 is MDHEN and CDR2 is SYDVKM. The CDR3 contains 16 residues. Trimming at V came to 5 bases and at J to 2 bases, leaving 6 bases not matched to a gene. The CDR3, as DNA: TGTGCCAGCAGTCCTGGGACAGGGGGCCGGCAAGAGACCCAGTACTTC. It yields the protein CASSPGTGGRQETQYF. The entire variable domain, with the rest obtained from reference TRBV28 and TRBJ2-5, is as follows: DVKVTQSSRYLVKRTGEKVFLECVQDMDHENMFWYRQDPGLGLRLIYFSYDVKMKEKGDIPEGYSVSREKKERFSLILESASTNQTSMYLCASSPGTGGRQETQYFGPGTRLLVL.

This chain uses TRBV2 with TRBJ2-1; 8 positions match TRBD2. Germline assignment: CDR1 SNHLY and CDR2 FYNNEI. The CDR3 is made up of 15 amino acids. V dropped 6 bases and J dropped 5; count of bases not matched to a gene: 9. The CDR3 protein is CASRDAGRGDNEQFF. In DNA form, the CDR3 reads TGTGCCAGCAGGGATGCTGGGCGGGGGGACAATGAGCAGTTCTTC.

The chain joins TRBV9 to TRBJ2-3; 9 positions match TRBD1. The germline CDR1 and CDR2 sequences are SGDLS and YYNGEE. V lost 2 bases to trimming and J lost 5 bases; unmatched junction nucleotides: 6. The CDR3 contains 15 residues. The CDR3 region is CASSVLDRGLDTQYF. The CDR3 DNA sequence: TGTGCCAGCAGCGTTCTAGACAGGGGGTTAGATACGCAGTATTTT. Based on the CDR3 plus reference TRBV9 and TRBJ2-3, the full variable domain is DSGVTQTPKHLITATGQRVTLRCSPRSGDLSVYWYQQSLDQGLQFLIQYYNGEERAKGNILERFSAQQFPDLHSELNLSSLELGDSALYFCASSVLDRGLDTQYFGPGTRLTVL.

This chain uses TRBV10-3 with TRBJ1-2; TRBD1 aligns across 11 bases. Trimming cost V 8 bases and J 3 bases; bases outside gene matches: 8. In germline, CDR1 is ENHRY, CDR2 SYGVKD. The CDR3 has 15 residues. CDR3 residues: CAIGDGTGGHYGYTF. The CDR3 bases are TGTGCCATCGGAGACGGGACAGGGGGTCACTATGGCTACACCTTC.

The genes are TRBV7-2 and TRBJ2-3, with 8 bases that match TRBD2. Germline-derived CDR1 and CDR2 are SGHTA and FQGNSA. Germline trimming cut 1 base from V and 0 bases from J; bases unmatched to any gene: 6. The CDR3 contains 17 residues. Written as DNA, the CDR3 is TGTGCCAGCAGCTTAGTGGCGGGGGGCGCAAGCACAGATACGCAGTATTTT. Translated, it gives CASSLVAGGASTDTQYF.

In its sample, this clonotype was seen once. This sequence joins TRBV6-2 or TRBV6-3 and TRBJ2-3; TRBD2 is a possible D gene (5 bases). Per the germline V gene, CDR1 is MNHEY and CDR2 is SVGEGT. The CDR3 has 14 amino acids. V lost 5 bases to trimming and J lost 4 bases, with 13 bases between them. Here the CDR3 reads CASSGLGRPDTQYF. CDR3 sequence (DNA): TGTGCCAGCAGTGGACTCGGTAGGCCAGATACGCAGTATTTT.

The chain combines TRBV29-1 with TRBJ2-3; possible D gene TRBD1, 6 bases. The CDR3 runs 16 residues. Germline V gene lookup returns CDR1 SQVTM and CDR2 ANQGSEA. V lost 2 bases, J lost 5 bases, and 20 bases lay in between. Here the CDR3 DNA reads TGCAGCGTTGAATCTGGACAGTTTAACGTCCGAGATACGCAGTATTTT. As protein: CSVESGQFNVRDTQYF.

This rearrangement joins TRBV7-9 to TRBJ2-3; no definite D call. CDR1 is SEHNR, CDR2 FQNEAQ, per germline (reference sequence). Trimming took 5 bases from V and 4 from J, leaving 7 bases between them. The CDR3 loop spans 12 amino acids. In DNA form, the CDR3 reads TGTGCCAGCAGCCCGACCCCAGATACGCAGTATTTT. Protein: CASSPTPDTQYF.

The chain uses TRBV6-1 and TRBJ2-5; D gene unclear. The germline gives CDR1 MNHNS, CDR2 SASEGT. The V and J ends lost 7 bases and 11 bases respectively, with 17 bases between them. There are 12 residues in the CDR3. The CDR3 is CASNGRFNEQYF. CDR3 DNA sequence: TGTGCCAGCAACGGCAGGTTCAATGAGCAGTACTTC.

This chain joins TRBV6-2 or TRBV6-3 and TRBJ2-5; 9 bases align to TRBD2. V lost 10 bases to trimming and J lost 0 bases; unmatched junction nucleotides: 9. This CDR3 comprises 15 residues. CDR1 and CDR2 from the germline V gene are MNHEY and SVGEGT. DNA for the CDR3: TGTGCCAACAGATTAGCGGGGGCAAACCAAGAGACCCAGTACTTC. Protein: CANRLAGANQETQYF.

The chain joins TRBV5-5 to TRBJ1-2, with D possibly TRBD1 on 6 matching bases. Germline CDR1 is SGHKS and CDR2 is YYEKEE (reference sequence). The CDR3 is 15 residues long. The V end was cut by 4 bases, the J end by 2 bases, with 15 bases between. For the CDR3, the DNA is TGTGCCAGCAGCCAGTCAGGACAGCCCAACTATGGCTACACCTTC. This encodes CASSQSGQPNYGYTF. The variable domain in full, completed from reference TRBV5-5 and TRBJ1-2, reads DAGVTQSPTHLIKTRGQQVTLRCSPISGHKSVSWYQQVLGQGPQFIFQYYEKEERGRGNFPDRFSARQFPNYSSELNVNALLLGDSALYLCASSQSGQPNYGYTFGSGTRLTVV.

CDR3 loop: CASSQAAVSNEQFF. The CDR3 region has the DNA TGCGCCAGCAGCCAGGCAGCGGTTTCCAATGAGCAGTTCTTC. This chain links TRBV5-1 with TRBJ2-1; a weak D match, TRBD2 (5 bases). Trimming took 4 bases from V and 6 from J, leaving 14 bases between them. The CDR3 covers 14 residues. Germline CDR1 is SGHRS and CDR2 is YFSETQ.

The chain carries TRBV5-1 and TRBJ2-7; 8 bases fit TRBD2. The J segment lost 1 base and the V segment lost 4 bases, leaving 7 bases of the junction unmatched. This CDR3 has 15 residues. The V gene's germline CDR1 is SGHRS and CDR2 YFSETQ. Here the CDR3 DNA reads TGCGCCAGCAGCGTGGAGCGGGGGTGGTCCTACGAGCAGTACTTC. Translating it yields CASSVERGWSYEQYF.

The chain carries TRBV9 and TRBJ2-5; D might be TRBD1 (5 bases). Germline CDR1 SGDLS, CDR2 YYNGEE. The CDR3 covers 15 residues. V lost 2 bases and J lost 0, with 11 bases in between. CDR3 nucleotides: TGTGCCAGCAGCGTGTCCGAGACAGACCAAGAGACCCAGTACTTC. This encodes CASSVSETDQETQYF.

The chain carries TRBV5-1 and TRBJ1-4; perhaps TRBD1 as D (5 bases). Between the trimmed V and J ends, which lost 3 bases and 5 bases, there was a span of 14 bases. Germline values: CDR1 SGHRS, CDR2 YFSETQ. The length of the CDR3 is 15 residues. DNA for the CDR3: TGCGCCAGCAGCTCAGGCGGGGCAGGGAATGAAAAACTGTTTTTT. Its protein is CASSSGGAGNEKLFF.

This clonotype has ten or more counts. V and J are TRBV9 and TRBJ2-1; 9 positions agree with TRBD1. Germline lookup yields CDR1 SGDLS and CDR2 YYNGEE. The CDR3 runs 15 residues. V lost 4 bases and J lost 7; bases outside the gene matches: 9. CDR3 in amino acids: CASSTGTGSSNEQFF. CDR3 DNA sequence: TGTGCCAGCAGCACCGGGACAGGGAGTAGTAATGAGCAGTTCTTC.

CDR3 in amino acids: CASSLLNGGAGRGTEAFF. In DNA, the CDR3 is TGTGCCAGCAGCTTACTCAACGGAGGGGCAGGGCGGGGCACTGAAGCTTTCTTT. The chain has TRBV7-2 and TRBJ1-1; D may be TRBD1 (5 bases). The length of the CDR3 is 18 residues. Germline CDR1 is SGHTA and CDR2 is FQGNSA. V was clipped by 2 bases and J by 4 bases, with 23 bases between them.

This clonotype has a handful of counts. The chain's CDR3 is CASSLSRVSRGTYNEQFF. The CDR3 DNA is TGTGCCAGCAGCTTATCCCGGGTTAGTAGGGGGACCTACAATGAGCAGTTCTTC. This sequence joins TRBV7-2 and TRBJ2-1, with D possibly TRBD1 on 6 matching bases. The CDR3 covers 18 residues. V was pared by 2 bases and J by 2 bases, with 19 bases between. Germline V gene lookup returns CDR1 SGHTA and CDR2 FQGNSA.

The sample holds many counts of this clonotype. This chain joins TRBV24-1 and TRBJ2-1, with a weak D call TRBD2 (6 bases). Trimming pared 5 bases from V and 7 bases from J, leaving 17 bases between. CDR3 length: 15 residues. CDR1 is KGHDR and CDR2 is SFDVKD in the germline V gene. The CDR3 loop is CATSVPGFAGNEQFF. Here the CDR3 DNA reads TGTGCCACCAGTGTTCCCGGGTTTGCGGGGAATGAGCAGTTCTTC.

The rearrangement joins TRBV7-2 to TRBJ2-1; 11 bases agree with TRBD2. CDR3 size: 16 residues. After removal of 5 bases from V and 5 bases from J, the junction contained 8 bases not matched to a gene. The V gene's germline CDR1 is SGHTA and CDR2 FQGNSA. The CDR3 nucleotides are TGTGCCAGCAGCGCTATAGCGGGGGGGATAAACAATGAGCAGTTCTTC. This translates into CASSAIAGGINNEQFF.

The chain is built from TRBV21-1 and TRBJ2-1; the table's D call TRBD2 went unverified against the DNA. TRBV21-1 counts as a pseudogene. CDR3 length equals 15 residues. This CDR3 reads CASSATWTVEGEQFF. For the CDR3, the DNA is TGTGCCAGCAGCGCAACCTGGACTGTCGAGGGTGAGCAGTTCTTC.

The J gene is TRBJ2-5, the V gene TRBV4-1, with D unclear. The CDR3 spans 14 residues. With 1 base removed from V and 3 bases from J, the gap between germline ends came to 9 bases. Germline values: CDR1 MGHRA, CDR2 YSYEKL. The CDR3 spells CASSQGTEKETQYF. CDR3 bases: TGCGCCAGCAGCCAAGGGACCGAGAAAGAGACCCAGTACTTC.

The chain recombines TRBV5-1 with TRBJ2-3, with D possibly TRBD2 on 5 matching bases. Trimming pared 4 bases from V and 5 bases from J, leaving 17 bases between. CDR1 and CDR2 (germline): SGHRS, YFSETQ. The CDR3 totals 15 residues. The CDR3 loop reads CASSGTGMGGDTQYF. CDR3 nucleotide sequence: TGCGCCAGCAGCGGCACGGGGATGGGTGGAGATACGCAGTATTTT.

J is TRBJ2-3 and V is TRBV7-2; 10 nucleotides match TRBD2. The V and J ends lost 2 bases and 5 bases, in that order; junction bases with no gene match: 10. This CDR3 region has 17 residues. CDR1 SGHTA and CDR2 FQGNSA come from the germline V gene. The CDR3 protein is CASSLIVAGGSQDTQYF. DNA for the CDR3: TGTGCCAGCAGCTTAATCGTAGCGGGAGGTTCGCAAGATACGCAGTATTTT.

This rearrangement joins TRBV6-2 or TRBV6-3 to TRBJ1-1; TRBD1 matches 9 bases. The germline V gene has CDR1 MNHEY and CDR2 SVGEGT. The CDR3 is made up of 13 amino acids. Trimming at V came to 10 bases and at J to 4 bases, leaving 7 bases not matched to a gene. For the CDR3, the DNA is TGTGCCACCCAAGGACAGGGGAGCACTGAAGCTTTCTTT. Amino acids: CATQGQGSTEAFF.

The chain couples TRBV2 to TRBJ2-1; no firm D call. Germline CDR1 reads SNHLY; CDR2 reads FYNNEI. This CDR3 spans 12 amino acids. The V and J ends lost 5 bases and 13 bases respectively, with 15 bases between them. CDR3 bases: TGTGCCAGCAGTAATGGAGTGGAGACCCAGTTCTTC. Translated: CASSNGVETQFF.

The V call is TRBV7-3, the J call TRBJ1-1; D perhaps matches TRBD1 (5 bases). The CDR3 has 14 amino acids. From germline, CDR1 is SGHTA and CDR2 FQGTGA. Trimming took 5 bases from V and 3 from J, leaving 13 bases between them. In DNA, the CDR3 is TGTGCCAGCAGCGACTCTCCAGGGTACACTGAAGCTTTCTTT. Translating it yields CASSDSPGYTEAFF.

The V call is TRBV29-1, the J call TRBJ2-2; 8 nucleotides match TRBD1. Germline V gives CDR1 SQVTM, CDR2 ANQGSEA. Trimming at V came to 4 bases and at J to 4 bases, leaving 2 bases not matched to a gene. The CDR3 has 13 amino acids. CDR3: CSVGQGSTGELFF. CDR3 DNA sequence: TGCAGCGTTGGACAGGGGAGCACCGGGGAGCTGTTTTTT.

J is TRBJ2-6 and V is TRBV25-1; 12 bases are a match to TRBD2. The ends lost 2 bases at V and 0 bases at J; junction bases unmatched: 5. This CDR3 has 19 amino acids. Germline CDR1 and CDR2: MGHDK and SYGVNS. CDR3 sequence: CASSELGLAGTSGANVLTF. CDR3 in DNA: TGTGCCAGCAGTGAACTCGGACTAGCGGGGACCTCTGGGGCCAACGTCCTGACTTTC.

CDR3 amino acids: CASSLTPGRPNTEAFF. Here the CDR3 DNA reads TGTGCCAGCAGCTTAACTCCGGGCAGACCGAACACTGAAGCTTTCTTT. J is TRBJ1-1 and V is TRBV7-3; D uncertain. CDR1 SGHTA and CDR2 FQGTGA come from the germline V gene. V was shortened by 0 bases and J by 1 base, with 12 bases between the two germline ends. The CDR3 spans 16 residues.